This entry describes one T cell receptor beta chain. This sample was included in a study of blood T cell repertoires in COVID-19. Study-level background: The study drew acute and convalescent COVID-19 samples from the United States, Italy and Spain. From T cells, B-cell-depleted T cells, or PBMCs came the material, which was cDNA or gDNA.

Original analysis: Researchers report that nucleated cell counts were estimated from reference gene primer amplification. Produced via immunoSEQ multiplex PCR; TCRdb's table is partial and in-frame only. D and trimming were read from the DNA, whereas the V and J calls and clone size are those reported in that table. The sample lists roughly 280,000 clones; 75% to 90% were seen once. The germline V gene has CDR1 MGHRA and CDR2 YSYEKL. Trimming removed 4 bases at V and 5 bases at J, with 14 bases between. The length of the CDR3 is 15 residues. The receptor was isolated from a young man with active or convalescent COVID-19. Sequencing input: peripheral blood. This sequence joins TRBV4-1 and TRBJ2-2; the D gene is possibly TRBD2 (7 bases). The CDR3 protein is CASSPMGGRTGELFF. The CDR3, as DNA: TGCGCCAGCAGCCCGATGGGGGGGCGAACCGGGGAGCTGTTTTTT.